The 5 T cell receptor beta chains listed next were all sequenced from one sample in a study of monozygotic twins with inflammatory bowel disease. From the 5' RACE reads, TCRdb lists one entry per CDR3 protein and no DNA. There are around 200,000 distinct CDR3 sequences in the sample, with roughly 1.5% held by the top ten. Sequenced input: blood. Every receptor here comes from a human donor with ulcerative colitis or Crohn's disease, or a healthy co-twin of an affected twin (not recorded which).

V gene TRBV11-2 combines with J gene TRBJ2-7; TCRdb's D call, TRBD1, is unchecked because there is no DNA. CDR3 size: 17 residues. CDR1 is SGHAT, CDR2 FQNNGV, per germline. CDR3 region: CASSLDNGVSRGREQYF.

The chain carries TRBV14 and TRBJ1-3. There are 15 residues in the CDR3. Germline V lookup: CDR1 SGHDN, CDR2 FVKESK. CDR3 sequence: CASSLIGLSGNTIYF.

The chain combines TRBV7-2 with TRBJ2-3. The CDR3 has 14 amino acids. Germline V gives CDR1 SGHTA, CDR2 FQGNSA. This CDR3 is CASSLARGVNTQYF.

The chain employs TRBV4-1 and TRBJ1-1; without DNA, the TCRdb call of TRBD1 cannot be checked. CDR3 length: 18 amino acids. The germline V gene encodes CDR1 MGHRA and CDR2 YSYEKL. CDR3 in amino acids: CASSQERVQGGQNTEAFF.

The chain links TRBV10-3 to TRBJ2-7; no DNA is available, so the TRBD1 call from TCRdb remains unchecked. In germline, CDR1 is ENHRY, CDR2 SYGVKD. CDR3 size: 13 residues. The CDR3 sequence: CATRDRASYEQYF.